A selection of T cell receptor beta chains follows, all from one sample in a study of cytomegalovirus exposure and HLA in healthy donors. Sequencing used immunoSEQ multiplex PCR; TCRdb keeps in-frame clones, though not all of them. The sample carries about 100,000 clones, 80% to 85% recorded once. Sample: PBMCs. The receptors shown here come from a woman aged 65 to 85 in good health and CMV-seropositive. CDR3s include the opening cysteine and the closing phenylalanine or tryptophan. D genes are given only for firm matches. A clone size is listed for some rows: how often the clone was seen (once, few, many), or a class if it is expanded.

>TRBJ2-2|TRBV7-3|.|TRBD1
CASSPRDRGHAGELFF
TGTGCCAGCAGCCCGCGGGACAGGGGGCACGCCGGGGAGCTGTTTTTT
>TRBJ1-1|TRBV7-3|few|.
CASSFRRDTEAFF
TGTGCCAGCAGCTTTAGGAGGGACACTGAAGCTTTCTTT
>TRBJ2-3|TRBV5-3|.|TRBD2
CARSRGVAETDTQYF
TGTGCCAGAAGCCGGGGGGTAGCAGAGACAGATACGCAGTATTTT
>TRBJ2-3|TRBV27|.|TRBD1
CASRGQRTDTQYF
TGTGCCAGCAGGGGACAGCGCACAGATACGCAGTATTTT
>TRBJ2-5|TRBV6-1|.|TRBD2
CASSEVAGGPKTQYF
TGTGCCAGCAGTGAAGTAGCGGGAGGGCCGAAGACCCAGTACTTC
>TRBJ2-7|TRBV6-8|.|TRBD2
CASRRPGLAGEQYF
TGTGCCAGCAGACGCCCGGGACTAGCGGGGGAGCAGTACTTC
>TRBJ1-2|TRBV5-1|.|TRBD1
CASSLRRDRDNGYTF
TGCGCCAGCAGCTTGCGACGGGACAGGGATAATGGCTACACCTTC
>TRBJ2-2|TRBV6-1|.|TRBD1
CASKTGAKELFF
TGTGCCAGCAAGACAGGGGCGAAGGAGCTGTTTTTT
>TRBJ2-1|TRBV7-2|.|.
CASSLSRSSYNEQFF
TGTGCCAGCAGCTTATCAAGGAGCTCCTACAATGAGCAGTTCTTC
>TRBJ2-5|TRBV5-1|once|.
CASSKGPSRGETQYF
TGCGCCAGCAGTAAGGGGCCCTCTAGGGGTGAGACCCAGTACTTC
>TRBJ2-7|TRBV10-2|few|.
CASSERSSYEQYF
TGCGCCAGCAGTGAGAGGAGCTCCTACGAGCAGTACTTC
>TRBJ2-7|TRBV6-4|.|.
CASSEICLAPRYEQYF
TGTGCCAGCAGTGAAATCTGCCTAGCGCCCCGCTACGAGCAGTACTTC
>TRBJ1-5|TRBV5-5|.|TRBD1
CASSQGTASNQPQHF
TGTGCCAGCAGCCAGGGGACAGCTAGCAATCAGCCCCAGCATTTT
>TRBJ1-5|TRBV18|once|.
CASSPENSQPQHF
TGTGCCAGCTCTCCAGAGAACAGTCAGCCCCAGCATTTT
>TRBJ1-1|TRBV25-1|.|.
CASSESQGRNLNTEAFF
TGTGCCAGCAGTGAAAGTCAGGGAAGAAACCTGAACACTGAAGCTTTCTTT
>TRBJ1-2|TRBV7-6|.|TRBD1
CASSWGDRGGYTF
TGTGCCAGCAGCTGGGGGGACAGGGGTGGCTACACCTTC
>TRBJ2-1|TRBV9|.|.
CASSVGWGEIFTYNEQFF
TGTGCCAGCAGCGTAGGATGGGGCGAAATTTTCACCTACAATGAGCAGTTCTTC